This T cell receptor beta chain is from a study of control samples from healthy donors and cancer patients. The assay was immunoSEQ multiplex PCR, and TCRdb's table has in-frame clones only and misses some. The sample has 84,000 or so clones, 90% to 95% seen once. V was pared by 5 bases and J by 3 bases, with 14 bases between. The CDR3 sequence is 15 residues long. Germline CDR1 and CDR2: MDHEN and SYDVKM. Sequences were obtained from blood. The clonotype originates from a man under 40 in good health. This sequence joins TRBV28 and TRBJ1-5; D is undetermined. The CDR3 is CASSGVVAPNQPQHF. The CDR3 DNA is TGTGCCAGCAGTGGAGTGGTGGCCCCCAATCAGCCCCAGCATTTT.